This T cell receptor beta chain was identified during a study of cytomegalovirus exposure and HLA in healthy donors. Study-wide results and caveats: One later analysis, an examination of the 120 or so validation repertoires, found that first-cohort TCR clusters tended to co-occur in them. Accounts indicate the classifier identified cytomegalovirus status with strong specificity and sensitivity. Confirmation in vitro established that a few CMV-associated chains were specific for CMV antigens.

The germline CDR1 and CDR2 sequences are SGDLS and YYNGEE. Trimming took off 3 bases at V and 2 bases at J, with 12 bases between the two ends. The CDR3 sequence is 14 residues long. With regard to this clone: The antigen is unknown.

Using immunoSEQ multiplex PCR, the repertoire was profiled, and TCRdb retains in-frame clones only, with some absent. The sample records more than 250,000 clones, roughly 87% being singletons. Separation from the roughly 670-subject first cohort characterized the approximately 130-subject validation cohort, to which the donors belonged. V is TRBV9 and J is TRBJ2-7, with D possibly being TRBD2 (5 bases). The source material was PBMCs. This receptor was taken from a woman aged 30 to 39 in good health and CMV-seronegative. CDR3 DNA sequence: TGTGCCAGCAGCGGCACGACGGGAACCTACGAGCAGTACTTC. Translating gives CASSGTTGTYEQYF. The whole variable domain, remainder taken from reference TRBV9 and TRBJ2-7, is DSGVTQTPKHLITATGQRVTLRCSPRSGDLSVYWYQQSLDQGLQFLIQYYNGEERAKGNILERFSAQQFPDLHSELNLSSLELGDSALYFCASSGTTGTYEQYFGPGTRLTVT.